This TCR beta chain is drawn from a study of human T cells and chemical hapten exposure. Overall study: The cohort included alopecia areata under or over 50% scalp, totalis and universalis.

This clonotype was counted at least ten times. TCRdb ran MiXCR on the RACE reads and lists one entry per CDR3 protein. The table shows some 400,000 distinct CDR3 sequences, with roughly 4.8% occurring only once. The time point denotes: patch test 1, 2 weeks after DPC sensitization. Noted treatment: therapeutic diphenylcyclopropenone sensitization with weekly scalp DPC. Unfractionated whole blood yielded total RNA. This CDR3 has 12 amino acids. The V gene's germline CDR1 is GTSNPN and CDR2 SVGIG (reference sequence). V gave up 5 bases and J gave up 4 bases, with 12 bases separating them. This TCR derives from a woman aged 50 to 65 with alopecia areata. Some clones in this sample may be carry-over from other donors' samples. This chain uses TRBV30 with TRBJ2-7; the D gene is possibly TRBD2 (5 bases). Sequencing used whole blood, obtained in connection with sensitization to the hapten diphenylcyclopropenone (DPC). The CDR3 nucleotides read TGTGCCTGGGGTCCCGGGATTTACGAGCAGTACTTC. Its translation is CAWGPGIYEQYF. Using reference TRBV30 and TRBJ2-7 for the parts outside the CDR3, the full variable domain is SQTIHQWPATLVQPVGSPLSLECTVEGTSNPNLYWYRQAAGRGLQLLFYSVGIGQISSEVPQNLSASRPQDRQFILSSKKLLLSDSGFYLCAWGPGIYEQYFGPGTRLTVT.